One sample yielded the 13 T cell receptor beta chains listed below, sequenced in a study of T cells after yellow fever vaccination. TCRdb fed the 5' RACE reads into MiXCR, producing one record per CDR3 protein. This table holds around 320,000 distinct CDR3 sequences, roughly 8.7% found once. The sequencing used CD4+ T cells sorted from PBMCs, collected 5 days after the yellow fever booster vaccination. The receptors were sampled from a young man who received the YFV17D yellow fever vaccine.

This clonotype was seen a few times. CDR3 sequence: CASSKGPDLAQYF. The CDR3, as DNA: TGTGCCAGTAGTAAGGGACCGGACCTGGCCCAGTACTTC. This chain connects TRBV19 to TRBJ2-5; the D gene could be TRBD1 or TRBD2 (5 bases each). V was clipped by 4 bases and J by 9 bases, with 15 bases between them. Germline CDR1 and CDR2: LNHDA and SQIVND (reference sequence). This CDR3 has 13 amino acids. Based on the CDR3 plus reference TRBV19 and TRBJ2-5, the full variable domain is DGGITQSPKYLFRKEGQNVTLSCEQNLNHDAMYWYRQDPGQGLRLIYYSQIVNDFQKGDIAEGYSVSREKKESFPLTVTSAQKNPTAFYLCASSKGPDLAQYFGPGTRLLVL.

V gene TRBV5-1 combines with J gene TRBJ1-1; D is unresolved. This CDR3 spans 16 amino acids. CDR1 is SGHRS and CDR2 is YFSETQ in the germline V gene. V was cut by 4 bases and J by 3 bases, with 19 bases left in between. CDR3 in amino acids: CASSTGGRVVYTEAFF. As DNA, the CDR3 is TGCGCCAGCAGCACGGGAGGACGGGTGGTTTACACTGAAGCTTTCTTT. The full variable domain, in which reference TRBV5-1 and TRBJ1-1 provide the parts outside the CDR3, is KAGVTQTPRYLIKTRGQQVTLSCSPISGHRSVSWYQQTPGQGLQFLFEYFSETQRNKGNFPGRFSGRQFSNSRSEMNVSTLELGDSALYLCASSTGGRVVYTEAFFGQGTRLTVV.

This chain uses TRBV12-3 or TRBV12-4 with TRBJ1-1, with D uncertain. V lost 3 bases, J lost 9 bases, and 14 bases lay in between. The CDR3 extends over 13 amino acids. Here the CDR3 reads CASSFTPGNQAFF. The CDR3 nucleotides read TGTGCCAGCAGTTTTACGCCGGGCAACCAAGCTTTCTTT.

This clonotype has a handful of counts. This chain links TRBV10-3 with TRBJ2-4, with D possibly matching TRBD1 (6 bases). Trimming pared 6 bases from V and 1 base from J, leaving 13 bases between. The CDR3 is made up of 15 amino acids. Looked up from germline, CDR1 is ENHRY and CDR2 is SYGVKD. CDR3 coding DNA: TGTGCCATCAGCACAGGGCCCGGGGCCAAAAACATTCAGTACTTC. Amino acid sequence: CAISTGPGAKNIQYF.

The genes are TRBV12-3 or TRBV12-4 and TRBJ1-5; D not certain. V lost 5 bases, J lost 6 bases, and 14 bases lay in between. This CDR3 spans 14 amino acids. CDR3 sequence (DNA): TGTGCCAGCAGTCCCGTTGTATTAGGTCAGCCCCAGCATTTT. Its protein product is CASSPVVLGQPQHF.

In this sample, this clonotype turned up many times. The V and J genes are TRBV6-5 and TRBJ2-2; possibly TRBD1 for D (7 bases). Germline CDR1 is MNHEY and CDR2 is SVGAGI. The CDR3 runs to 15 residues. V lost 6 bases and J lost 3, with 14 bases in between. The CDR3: CASREQGRYTGELFF. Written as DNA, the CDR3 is TGTGCCAGCAGAGAACAGGGGAGGTACACCGGGGAGCTGTTTTTT.

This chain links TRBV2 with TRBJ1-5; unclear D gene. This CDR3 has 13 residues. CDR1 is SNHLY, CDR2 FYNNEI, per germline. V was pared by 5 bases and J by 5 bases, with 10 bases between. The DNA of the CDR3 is TGTGCCAGCAGTACAGAACCCTATCAGCCCCAGCATTTT. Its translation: CASSTEPYQPQHF.

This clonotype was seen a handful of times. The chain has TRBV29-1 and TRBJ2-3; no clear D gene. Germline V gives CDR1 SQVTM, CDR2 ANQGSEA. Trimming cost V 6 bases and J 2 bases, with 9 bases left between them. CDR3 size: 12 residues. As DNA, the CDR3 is TGCAGCGTCGGAGTTATCACAGATACGCAGTATTTT. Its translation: CSVGVITDTQYF.

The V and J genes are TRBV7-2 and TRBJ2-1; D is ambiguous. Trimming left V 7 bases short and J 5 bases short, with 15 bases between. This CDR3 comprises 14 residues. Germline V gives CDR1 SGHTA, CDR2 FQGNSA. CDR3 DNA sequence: TGTGCCAGCACCTCACCGGATGCACACAATGAGCAGTTCTTC. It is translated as CASTSPDAHNEQFF. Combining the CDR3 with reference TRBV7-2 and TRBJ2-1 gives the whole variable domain GAGVSQSPSNKVTEKGKDVELRCDPISGHTALYWYRQSLGQGLEFLIYFQGNSAPDKSGLPSDRFSAERTGGSVSTLTIQRTQQEDSAVYLCASTSPDAHNEQFFGPGTRLTVL.

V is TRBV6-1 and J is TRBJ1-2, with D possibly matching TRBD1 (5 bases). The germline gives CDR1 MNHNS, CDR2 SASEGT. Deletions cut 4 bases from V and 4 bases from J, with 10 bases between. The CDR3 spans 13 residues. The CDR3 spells CASSALGPYGYTF. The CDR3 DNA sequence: TGTGCCAGCAGTGCCCTGGGACCCTATGGCTACACCTTC.

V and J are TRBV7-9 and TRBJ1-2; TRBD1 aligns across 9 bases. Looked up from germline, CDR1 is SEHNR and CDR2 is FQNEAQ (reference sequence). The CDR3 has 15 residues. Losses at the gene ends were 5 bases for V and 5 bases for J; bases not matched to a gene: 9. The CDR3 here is CASSPWTGEQYGYTF. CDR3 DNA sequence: TGTGCCAGCAGCCCCTGGACAGGGGAGCAGTATGGCTACACCTTC.

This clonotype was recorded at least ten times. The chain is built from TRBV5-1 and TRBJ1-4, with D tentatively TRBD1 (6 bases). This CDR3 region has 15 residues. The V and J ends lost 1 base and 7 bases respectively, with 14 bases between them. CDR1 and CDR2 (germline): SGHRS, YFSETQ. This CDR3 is CASSLWGRVGEKLFF. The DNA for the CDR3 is TGCGCCAGCAGCTTGTGGGGGCGCGTCGGTGAAAAACTGTTTTTT.

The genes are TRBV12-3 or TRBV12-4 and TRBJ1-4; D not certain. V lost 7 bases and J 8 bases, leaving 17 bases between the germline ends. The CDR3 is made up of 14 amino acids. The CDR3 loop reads CASTRWGEGEKLFF. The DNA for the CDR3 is TGTGCCAGCACCAGGTGGGGTGAAGGAGAAAAACTGTTTTTT.